A single count supports the clone carrying this TCR beta chain. The data were obtained in a study of blood T cell repertoires in COVID-19. About the study: The samples span acute and convalescent COVID-19 from the United States, Italy and Spain.

Authors' methods: Amplification with reference gene primers provided the estimates of nucleated cell counts. Assay used: immunoSEQ multiplex PCR; TCRdb lists only in-frame clones, some missing. The V and J calls and clone size come from that table; D and trimming were worked out from the DNA. This table holds 25,000 or so clones, about nine tenths found once. With 5 bases clipped from V and 8 bases from J, the junction kept 7 bases outside the gene matches. Germline values: CDR1 SGHTA, CDR2 FQGNSA. This CDR3 comprises 13 residues. The V gene is TRBV7-2, the J gene TRBJ1-2; TRBD1 aligns across 8 bases. Sequencing input: peripheral blood. The source is an elderly woman with active or convalescent COVID-19. CDR3 nucleotide sequence: TGTGCCAGCAGCCCCTACAGGGGGAAGGGCTACACCTTC. Translation: CASSPYRGKGYTF.